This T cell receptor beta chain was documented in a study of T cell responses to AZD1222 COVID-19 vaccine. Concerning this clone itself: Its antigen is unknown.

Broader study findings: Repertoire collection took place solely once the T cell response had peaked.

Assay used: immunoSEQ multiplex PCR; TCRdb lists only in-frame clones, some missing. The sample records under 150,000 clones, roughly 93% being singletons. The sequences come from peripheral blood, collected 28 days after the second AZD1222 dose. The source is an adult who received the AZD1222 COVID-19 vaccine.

The CDR3 nucleotides read TGTGCCAGCAGCCCGCGAAGCGGGAGTGAAGCTTTCTTT. It translates to CASSPRSGSEAFF. This chain connects TRBV7-2 to TRBJ1-1; D remains unclear. The CDR3 contains 13 residues. V shed 5 bases and J shed 7 bases, with 14 bases lying between them. Germline-derived CDR1 and CDR2 are SGHTA and FQGNSA.